The 3 T cell receptor beta chains reported below all come from one sample, sequenced in a study of blood T cell repertoires in COVID-19. Sequencing used immunoSEQ multiplex PCR; TCRdb keeps in-frame clones, though not all of them. This sample has tens of thousands of clones, with around four fifths found just once. What was sequenced was peripheral blood. The receptors stem from a human donor in a cohort sampled during active COVID-19.

The chain has TRBV3-1 (or the pseudogene TRBV3-2) and TRBJ1-5; D remains unclear. V was trimmed by 1 base and J by 6 bases, leaving 16 bases between them. The length of the CDR3 is 16 residues. CDR1 and CDR2 (germline): LGHDT, YNNKEL (reference sequence). CDR3 DNA sequence: TGTGCCAGCAGCCAAGGTGGGAGGGAAGTAGGTCAGCCCCAGCATTTT. It yields the protein CASSQGGREVGQPQHF.

This chain links TRBV6-5 with TRBJ1-3; no clear D. Per the germline V gene, CDR1 is MNHEY and CDR2 is SVGAGI. The CDR3 has 14 amino acids. V dropped 4 bases and J dropped 0 bases, with 7 bases sitting between them. The CDR3 sequence: CASSLARSGNTIYF. DNA for the CDR3: TGTGCCAGCAGTTTGGCCCGCTCTGGAAACACCATATATTTT.

The rearrangement links TRBV6-2 or TRBV6-3 to TRBJ2-4; TRBD1 is a possible D gene (6 bases). CDR3 length equals 15 residues. Germline V gene sequence: CDR1 MNHEY, CDR2 SVGEGT. The V gene lost 2 bases and the J gene lost 3 bases, with 11 bases spanning the gap. The CDR3 is CASSYQGSDKNIQYF. The CDR3 DNA reads TGTGCCAGCAGTTACCAGGGGTCAGACAAAAACATTCAGTACTTC.